The 9 T cell receptor beta chains in this list originate from one sample, sequenced in a study of blood T cells in healthy people across ages. A second PCR of 7 to 11 cycles used a sample-barcoded 5' primer and a J-beta primer mix. A single record per CDR3 protein comes from TCRdb applying MiXCR to the 5' RACE reads. The sample contains under 800,000 distinct CDR3 sequences, roughly 44% of which appear only once. Sequencing was done on a sample of blood. The origin of the receptors is a woman aged 60-75 years in good health.

The chain uses TRBV6-2 or TRBV6-3 and TRBJ2-1, with 12 bases aligning to TRBD2. Per the germline V gene, CDR1 is MNHEY and CDR2 is SVGEGT. V gave up 8 bases and J gave up 5 bases; unmatched junction bases: 7. The CDR3 sequence is 15 residues long. DNA of the CDR3: TGTGCCAGCGGTAGGTGGACTAGCGGGGACAATGAGCAGTTCTTC. Protein: CASGRWTSGDNEQFF.

This clonotype was counted many times. V gene TRBV29-1 combines with J gene TRBJ2-1; D is unclear. The V gene's germline CDR1 is SQVTM and CDR2 ANQGSEA. Trimming left V 4 bases short and J 8 bases short, with 6 bases between. The CDR3 is 10 residues long. CDR3 amino acids: CSVVGYEQFF. The CDR3 DNA follows: TGCAGCGTTGTAGGCTATGAGCAGTTCTTC.

The chain employs TRBV12-3 or TRBV12-4 and TRBJ2-3, with TRBD2 matching over 7 bases. V trimming: 8 bases; J trimming: 5 bases; junction bases outside the gene matches: 10. The CDR3 is 14 residues long. CDR3 loop: CASGTRGREDTQYF. The CDR3 nucleotides read TGTGCCAGCGGTACTAGAGGGAGGGAAGATACGCAGTATTTT.

This clonotype was found once. V is TRBV3-1 and J is TRBJ2-1; TRBD1 aligns across 10 bases. The CDR3 covers 15 residues. CDR1 and CDR2 from the germline V gene are LGHDT and YNNKEL (reference sequence). After removal of 5 bases from V and 5 bases from J, the junction contained 6 bases not matched to a gene. The CDR3 DNA reads as TGTGCCAGCAGCGGGAGTGGGACAGGGGACAATGAGCAGTTCTTC. It encodes CASSGSGTGDNEQFF.

This clonotype was seen a few times. The chain employs TRBV24-1 and TRBJ1-1; tentatively, D is TRBD1 (5 bases). This CDR3 comprises 14 residues. The germline V gene encodes CDR1 KGHDR and CDR2 SFDVKD. Trimming stripped 4 bases from V and 1 base from J, with 9 bases between. The CDR3 coding sequence is TGTGCCACCAGTGAGGCAACAGGGAACACTGAAGCTTTCTTT. It encodes CATSEATGNTEAFF.

This clonotype appeared a few times. The V gene is TRBV2, the J gene TRBJ2-3; D remains ambiguous. This CDR3 region has 14 residues. Germline V CDR1 and CDR2: SNHLY, FYNNEI. V was pared by 5 bases and J by 0 bases, with 9 bases between. CDR3 protein: CASSPQISTDTQYF. The CDR3 nucleotides read TGTGCCAGCAGTCCCCAAATAAGCACAGATACGCAGTATTTT.

This chain connects TRBV5-1 to TRBJ1-6; TRBD1 might be the D (6 bases). Trimming cost V 3 bases and J 7 bases, with 20 bases left between them. The CDR3 length is 17 residues. Germline values: CDR1 SGHRS, CDR2 YFSETQ. In DNA, the CDR3 is TGCGCCAGCAGCTACTGGACAGAAATGAATTTGAATTCACCCCTCCACTTT. Translation: CASSYWTEMNLNSPLHF.

This rearrangement joins TRBV9 to TRBJ2-1, with 7 bases lining up with TRBD2. CDR1 and CDR2 (germline): SGDLS, YYNGEE. The CDR3 loop spans 16 amino acids. J was trimmed by 2 bases and V by 1 base; bases with no gene match: 6. Here the CDR3 reads CASSVQASGTYNEQFF. In DNA form, the CDR3 reads TGTGCCAGCAGCGTACAGGCTAGCGGCACCTACAATGAGCAGTTCTTC.

V and J are TRBV20-1 and TRBJ2-5; no reliable D call. The better agreement between TRBJ2-7 and the DNA end casts doubt on the J call. The germline V gene has CDR1 DFQATT and CDR2 SNEGSKA (reference sequence). CDR3 size: 14 residues. CDR3 DNA: TGCAGTGCTAACTACAACGAGTACTCCTACGAGCAGTACTTC. It encodes CSANYNEYSYEQYF.